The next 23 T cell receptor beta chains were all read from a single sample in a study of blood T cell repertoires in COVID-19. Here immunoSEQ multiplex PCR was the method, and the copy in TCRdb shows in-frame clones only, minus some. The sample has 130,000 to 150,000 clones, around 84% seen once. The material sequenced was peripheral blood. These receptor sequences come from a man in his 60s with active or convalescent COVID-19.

The CDR3 bases are TGTGCCAGCAGCCAAGAAAAGACTAGCGGGAGAACAGATACGCAGTATTTT. Translated, it gives CASSQEKTSGRTDTQYF. The chain employs TRBV3-1 (or the pseudogene TRBV3-2) and TRBJ2-3; 12 bases map to TRBD2. Losses at the gene ends were 0 bases for V and 3 bases for J; bases not matched to a gene: 4. The CDR3 loop spans 17 amino acids. Germline CDR1 LGHDT, CDR2 YNNKEL (reference sequence).

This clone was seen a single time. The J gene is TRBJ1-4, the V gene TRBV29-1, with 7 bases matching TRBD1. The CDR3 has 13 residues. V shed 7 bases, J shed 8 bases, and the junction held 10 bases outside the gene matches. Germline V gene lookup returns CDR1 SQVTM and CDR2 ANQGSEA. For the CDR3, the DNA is TGCAGCGCTGTCGGGACAGATGGCGAAAAACTGTTTTTT. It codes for CSAVGTDGEKLFF.

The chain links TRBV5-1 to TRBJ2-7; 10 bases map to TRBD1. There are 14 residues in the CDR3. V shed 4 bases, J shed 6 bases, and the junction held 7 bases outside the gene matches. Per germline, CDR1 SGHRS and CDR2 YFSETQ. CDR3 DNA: TGCGCCAGCAGCGTTGGGACAGGGGTCGGCGAGCAGTACTTC. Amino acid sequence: CASSVGTGVGEQYF.

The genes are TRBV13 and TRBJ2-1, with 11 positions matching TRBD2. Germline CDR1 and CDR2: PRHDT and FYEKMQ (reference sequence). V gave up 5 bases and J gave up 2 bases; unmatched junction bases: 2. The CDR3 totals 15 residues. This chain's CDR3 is CASSTGLAAYNEQFF. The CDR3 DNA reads TGTGCCAGCAGCACGGGACTAGCGGCCTACAATGAGCAGTTCTTC.

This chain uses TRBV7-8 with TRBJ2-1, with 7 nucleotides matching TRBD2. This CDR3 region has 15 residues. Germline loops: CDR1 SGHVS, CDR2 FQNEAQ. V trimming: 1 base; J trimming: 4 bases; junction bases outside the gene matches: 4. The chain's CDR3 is CASSLVTSSYNEQFF. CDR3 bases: TGTGCCAGCAGCTTAGTGACTAGCTCGTACAATGAGCAGTTCTTC. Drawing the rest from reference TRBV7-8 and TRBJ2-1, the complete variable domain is GAGVSQSPRYKVAKRGQDVALRCDPISGHVSLFWYQQALGQGPEFLTYFQNEAQLDKSGLPSDRFFAERPEGSVSTLKIQRTQQEDSAVYLCASSLVTSSYNEQFFGPGTRLTVL.

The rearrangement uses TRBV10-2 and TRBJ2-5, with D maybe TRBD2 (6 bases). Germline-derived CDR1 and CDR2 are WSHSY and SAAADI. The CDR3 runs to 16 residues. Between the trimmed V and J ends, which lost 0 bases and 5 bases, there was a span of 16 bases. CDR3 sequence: CASSESSAGGTETQYF. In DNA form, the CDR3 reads TGCGCCAGCAGTGAGTCGAGCGCCGGGGGAACCGAGACCCAGTACTTC.

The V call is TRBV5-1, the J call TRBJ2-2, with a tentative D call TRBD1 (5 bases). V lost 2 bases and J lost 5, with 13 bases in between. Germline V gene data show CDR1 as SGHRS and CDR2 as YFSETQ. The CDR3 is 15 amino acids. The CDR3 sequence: CASSFSGSRTGELFF. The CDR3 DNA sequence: TGCGCCAGCAGCTTCTCAGGGTCGCGGACCGGGGAGCTGTTTTTT. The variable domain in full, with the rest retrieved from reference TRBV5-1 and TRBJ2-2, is KAGVTQTPRYLIKTRGQQVTLSCSPISGHRSVSWYQQTPGQGLQFLFEYFSETQRNKGNFPGRFSGRQFSNSRSEMNVSTLELGDSALYLCASSFSGSRTGELFFGEGSRLTVL.

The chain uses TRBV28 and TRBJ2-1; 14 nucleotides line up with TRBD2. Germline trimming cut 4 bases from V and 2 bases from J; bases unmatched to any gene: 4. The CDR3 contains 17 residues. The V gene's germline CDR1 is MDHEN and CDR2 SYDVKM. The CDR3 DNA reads TGTGCCAGCAGTTCCGGGACTAGCGGGAGACCCTACAATGAGCAGTTCTTC. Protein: CASSSGTSGRPYNEQFF. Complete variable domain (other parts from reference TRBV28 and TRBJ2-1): DVKVTQSSRYLVKRTGEKVFLECVQDMDHENMFWYRQDPGLGLRLIYFSYDVKMKEKGDIPEGYSVSREKKERFSLILESASTNQTSMYLCASSSGTSGRPYNEQFFGPGTRLTVL.

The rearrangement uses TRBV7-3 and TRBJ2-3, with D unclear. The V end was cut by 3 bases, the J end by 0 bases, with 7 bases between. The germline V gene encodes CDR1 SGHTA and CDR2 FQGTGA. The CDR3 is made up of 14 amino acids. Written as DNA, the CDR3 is TGTGCCAGCAGCTTTCGTAGTAGCACAGATACGCAGTATTTT. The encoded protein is CASSFRSSTDTQYF. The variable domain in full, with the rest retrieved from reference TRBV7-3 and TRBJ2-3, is GAGVSQTPSNKVTEKGKYVELRCDPISGHTALYWYRQSLGQGPEFLIYFQGTGAADDSGLPNDRFFAVRPEGSVSTLKIQRTERGDSAVYLCASSFRSSTDTQYFGPGTRLTVL.

CDR3: CASSLLGQGGDYGYTF. The CDR3 nucleotides read TGTGCCAGCAGCCTCCTCGGACAGGGAGGTGACTATGGCTACACCTTC. The chain couples TRBV14 to TRBJ1-2, with 8 bases fitting TRBD1. In germline, CDR1 is SGHDN, CDR2 FVKESK. After removal of 4 bases from V and 3 bases from J, the junction contained 10 bases not matched to a gene. This CDR3 contains 16 residues.

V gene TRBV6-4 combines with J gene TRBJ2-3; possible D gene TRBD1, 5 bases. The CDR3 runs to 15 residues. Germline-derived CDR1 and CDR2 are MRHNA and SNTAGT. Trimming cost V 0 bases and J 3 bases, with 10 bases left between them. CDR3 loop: CASSDSLGATDTQYF. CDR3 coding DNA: TGTGCCAGCAGTGACTCGCTAGGGGCGACAGATACGCAGTATTTT.

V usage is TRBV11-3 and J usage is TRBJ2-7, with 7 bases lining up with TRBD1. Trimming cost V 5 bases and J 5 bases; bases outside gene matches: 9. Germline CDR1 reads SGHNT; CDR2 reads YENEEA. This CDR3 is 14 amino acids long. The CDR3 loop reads CASSPTGLRNEQYF. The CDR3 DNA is TGTGCCAGCAGCCCGACAGGGTTACGGAACGAGCAGTACTTC.

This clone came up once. This CDR3 reads CASSLRGPSGEQYF. The CDR3 nucleotides are TGTGCCAGCAGCCTACGCGGGCCTTCGGGGGAGCAGTACTTC. This sequence joins TRBV5-4 and TRBJ2-7, with D perhaps TRBD2 (5 bases). This CDR3 comprises 14 residues. Per the germline V gene, CDR1 is SGHNT and CDR2 is YYREEE (reference sequence). V was pared by 4 bases and J by 7 bases, with 18 bases between.

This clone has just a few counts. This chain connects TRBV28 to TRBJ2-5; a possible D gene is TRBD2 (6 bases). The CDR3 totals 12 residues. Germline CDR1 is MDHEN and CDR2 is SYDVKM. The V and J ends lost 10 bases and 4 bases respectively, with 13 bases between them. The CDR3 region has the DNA TGTGCCACCGAAGCGGGCTCAGAGACCCAGTACTTC. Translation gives CATEAGSETQYF.

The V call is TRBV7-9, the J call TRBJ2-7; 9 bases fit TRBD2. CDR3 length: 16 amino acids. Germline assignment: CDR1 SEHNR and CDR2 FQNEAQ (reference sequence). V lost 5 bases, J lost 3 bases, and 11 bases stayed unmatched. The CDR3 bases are TGTGCCAGCAGCCCGACGGTAGCGGGAGAAATCTACGAGCAGTACTTC. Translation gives CASSPTVAGEIYEQYF.

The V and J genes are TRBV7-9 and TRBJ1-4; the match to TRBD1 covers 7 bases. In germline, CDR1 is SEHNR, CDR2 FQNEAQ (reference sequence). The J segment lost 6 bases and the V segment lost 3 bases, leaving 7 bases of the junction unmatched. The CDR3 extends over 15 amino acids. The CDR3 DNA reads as TGTGCCAGCAGCTTTCGACAGGGACGAGATGAAAAACTGTTTTTT. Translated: CASSFRQGRDEKLFF.

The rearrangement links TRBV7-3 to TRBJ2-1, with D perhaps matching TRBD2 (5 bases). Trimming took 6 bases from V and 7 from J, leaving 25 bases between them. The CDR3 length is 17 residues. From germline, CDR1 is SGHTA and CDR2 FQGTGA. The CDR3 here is CASSPSEASGGLNEQFF. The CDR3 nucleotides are TGTGCCAGCAGTCCCTCGGAGGCTAGTGGTGGGTTGAATGAGCAGTTCTTC.

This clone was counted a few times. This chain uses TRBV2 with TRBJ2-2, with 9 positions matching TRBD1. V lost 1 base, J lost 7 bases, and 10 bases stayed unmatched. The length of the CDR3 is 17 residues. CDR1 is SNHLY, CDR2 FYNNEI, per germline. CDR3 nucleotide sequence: TGTGCCAGCAGTGAAGACTCCCTACAGGGGGCGGGCGGGGAGCTGTTTTTT. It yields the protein CASSEDSLQGAGGELFF.

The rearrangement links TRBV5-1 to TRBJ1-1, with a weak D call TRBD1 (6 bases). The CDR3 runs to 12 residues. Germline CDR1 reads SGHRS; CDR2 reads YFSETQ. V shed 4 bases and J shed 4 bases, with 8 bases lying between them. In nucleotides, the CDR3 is TGCGCCAGCAGCGTCAGGGGCACTGAAGCTTTCTTT. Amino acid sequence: CASSVRGTEAFF.

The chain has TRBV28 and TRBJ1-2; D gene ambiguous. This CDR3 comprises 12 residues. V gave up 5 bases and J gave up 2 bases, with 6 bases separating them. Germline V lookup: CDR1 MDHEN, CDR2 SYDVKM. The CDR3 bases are TGTGCCAGCAGTACAGAGAACTATGGCTACACCTTC. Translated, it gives CASSTENYGYTF.

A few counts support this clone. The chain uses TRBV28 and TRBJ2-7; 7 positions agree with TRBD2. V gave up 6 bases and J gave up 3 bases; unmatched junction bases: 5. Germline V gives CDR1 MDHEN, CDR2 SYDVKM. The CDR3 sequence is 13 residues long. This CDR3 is CASRTASGYEQYF. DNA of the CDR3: TGTGCCAGCAGGACAGCTAGCGGCTACGAGCAGTACTTC.

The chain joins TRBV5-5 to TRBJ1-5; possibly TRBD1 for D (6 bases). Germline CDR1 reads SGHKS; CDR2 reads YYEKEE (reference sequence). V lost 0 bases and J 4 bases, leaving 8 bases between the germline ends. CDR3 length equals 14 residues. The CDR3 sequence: CASSLVRGNQPQHF. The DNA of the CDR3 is TGTGCCAGCAGCTTGGTCAGGGGTAATCAGCCCCAGCATTTT.

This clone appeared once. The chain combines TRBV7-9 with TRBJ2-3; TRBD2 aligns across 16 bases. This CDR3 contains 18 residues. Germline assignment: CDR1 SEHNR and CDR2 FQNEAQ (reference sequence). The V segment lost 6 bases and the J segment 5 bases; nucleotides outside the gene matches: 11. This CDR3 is CASRLPGLAGGPGDTQYF. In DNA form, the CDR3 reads TGTGCCAGCAGACTTCCGGGACTAGCGGGAGGGCCAGGAGATACGCAGTATTTT. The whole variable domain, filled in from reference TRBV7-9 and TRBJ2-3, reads DTGVSQNPRHKITKRGQNVTFRCDPISEHNRLYWYRQTLGQGPEFLTYFQNEAQLEKSRLLSDRFSAERPKGSFSTLEIQRTEQGDSAMYLCASRLPGLAGGPGDTQYFGPGTRLTVL.